The 2 T cell receptor beta chains given below trace back to one sample, sequenced in a study of early T cells in non-severe SARS-CoV-2 infection listed by TCRdb under 2021. Library generation was performed with 5' RACE. TCRdb names NextSeq 500 as the instrument used. TCRdb reprocessing: public reads trimmed at Q25 with fastp, clones called with MiXCR, in-frame beta chains kept. All rows with the same CDR3 protein become a single entry with the most common DNA and genes. Here the sample has more than 40,000 distinct CDR3 sequences; 7% to 8% occur a single time. The biggest ten clones account for around 8% of the sample. Sequencing input: whole blood. These receptors were obtained from an adult who was a healthcare worker with PCR-confirmed SARS-CoV-2 infection or an uninfected control (not recorded which).

The rearrangement joins TRBV5-8 to TRBJ1-1; D is unresolved. The CDR3 extends over 14 amino acids. The V gene's germline CDR1 is SGHTS and CDR2 YDEGEE. Trimming took off 6 bases at V and 0 bases at J, with 12 bases between the two ends. CDR3 in DNA: TGTGCCAGCAACCTGGGGATGCTGAACACTGAAGCTTTCTTT. Amino acids: CASNLGMLNTEAFF.

This clonotype was picked up many times. J is TRBJ2-6 and V is TRBV10-3; D gene uncertain. With 6 bases removed from V and 1 base from J, the gap between germline ends came to 22 bases. CDR3 length: 19 amino acids. Germline CDR1 is ENHRY and CDR2 is SYGVKD. For the CDR3, the DNA is TGTGCCATCAGGGACGGTCCTCTGATTGGAAAATCTGGGGCCAACGTCCTGACTTTC. The encoded protein is CAIRDGPLIGKSGANVLTF.